This T cell receptor (beta chain) was captured by sequencing in a study of graft-versus-host responses after intestinal transplantation. The overall study: Multivisceral, liver-intestinal, or isolated intestinal transplants were received by the recipients.

Germline lookup yields CDR1 WSHSY and CDR2 SAAADI. V lost 0 bases to trimming and J lost 3 bases, with 6 bases between them. This CDR3 is 13 amino acids long. Using immunoSEQ multiplex PCR, the repertoire was profiled, and TCRdb retains in-frame clones only, with some absent. The table lists 71,000 or so clones, about 92% of them singletons, with approximately 1.3% in the top ten. Findings and caveats of the study: After transplant, early declines in HvG clones were associated with peak levels of circulating GvH clones. GvH clones were identified in recipient marrow, with some first appearing in ileum or blood. Graft-donor T cell macrochimerism in patients accompanied high graft-versus-host to host-versus-graft clonal ratios in allografts.

Points on this clone: Its antigen is still unknown.

The TCR comes from a human donor who received an intestinal transplant. The material sequenced was unstimulated CD8+ T cells sorted from spleen or lymph node cells, taken before intestinal transplant. The J gene is TRBJ2-7, the V gene TRBV10-2; weak D call: TRBD2 (6 bases). CDR3 bases: TGCGCCAGCAGTGAGTCGGGGGGCTACGAGCAGTACTTC. Protein sequence: CASSESGGYEQYF.